Included here is one TCR beta chain sequence, with context. Authors' processing steps: For nucleated cells, counts were estimated from reference gene primer amplification. The method was immunoSEQ multiplex PCR; TCRdb's version includes in-frame clones alone and lacks a portion of them. That table supplies the V and J calls and clone size; D and trimming were determined from the DNA. The top ten hold over 6% of the sample, which has hundreds of thousands of clones, 87% seen once. What the recovered Cohort 3 donors had was two negative PCRs, clearance, or symptom resolution. V lost 3 bases, J lost 2 bases, and 7 bases lay in between. CDR1 is LNHDA and CDR2 is SQIVND in the germline V gene (reference sequence). This CDR3 has 13 residues. This specimen belongs to a study of blood T cell repertoires in COVID-19. About the study: The United States, Italy and Spain supplied acute and convalescent COVID-19 samples.

This receptor was obtained from a woman aged 35 to 49 who had recovered from COVID-19. The chain is built from TRBV19 and TRBJ1-2; D is unresolved. The sequenced material came from PBMCs or T cells enriched from blood (not recorded which). CDR3 DNA sequence: TGTGCCAGTAGTATCCCCCTCAACTATGGCTACACCTTC. Translating gives CASSIPLNYGYTF.